This section outlines one T cell receptor (beta chain) sequence together with its context. The antigen is unknown. Sequenced by immunoSEQ multiplex PCR; TCRdb stores in-frame clones only, minus some. The table records under 90,000 clones, 70% to 90% of them present only once. Germline CDR1 reads MGHRA; CDR2 reads YSYEKL. V was clipped by 0 bases and J by 2 bases, with 14 bases between them. The CDR3 contains 17 residues. This sample is part of a study of T cell responses to AZD1222 COVID-19 vaccine. Findings of the study overall: It was only after the peak T cell response that any repertoires were sampled. Within unmutated variant regions lay the reported targets of nearly half of spike-specific TCRs. It was only a handful of AZD1222 recipients who were seropositive at baseline.

The sample consisted of peripheral blood, taken 28 days after the second AZD1222 dose. The J gene is TRBJ2-1, the V gene TRBV4-1, with D perhaps TRBD1 (6 bases). This receptor was obtained from an adult who received the AZD1222 COVID-19 vaccine. For the CDR3, the DNA is TGCGCCAGCAGCCAAGATTCGGGACAAAGAACCTACAATGAGCAGTTCTTC. Encoded protein: CASSQDSGQRTYNEQFF.